The 19 T cell receptor beta chains below all came from one sample that was sequenced in a study of metastatic and nonmetastatic thyroid tumors. TCRdb reanalyzed the PCR reads via MiXCR. Of about 5,800 clones in the sample, roughly a fifth were seen once. No treatment had been given to any patient before thyroid surgery. Input material: adjacent normal tissue. Receptor source: a female donor with papillary thyroid cancer or a benign thyroid nodule (not recorded which). Some clones in this sample may be carry-over from other donors' samples.

By share of the sample, this clone is medium-sized. The genes are TRBV6-2 or TRBV6-3 and TRBJ2-1; 7 bases line up with TRBD1. CDR1 is MNHEY, CDR2 SVGEGT, per germline. Trimming took 7 bases from V and 4 from J; bases not matched to a gene: 4. The CDR3 extends over 13 amino acids. CDR3 sequence reads: CASKGALYNEQFF. The CDR3 nucleotides are TGTGCCAGCAAGGGGGCCCTATACAATGAGCAGTTCTTC.

This clone counts as medium-sized (0.01 to 0.1%). Additional DNA sequences in this sample encode the identical CDR3. V and J are TRBV28 and TRBJ2-5; 13 nucleotides line up with TRBD2. Trimming removed 10 bases from V and 1 base from J; junction bases left unmatched: 3. CDR1 is MDHEN, CDR2 SYDVKM, per germline. CDR3 length: 14 amino acids. The chain's CDR3 is CAITSGGAQETQYF. The DNA of the CDR3 is TGTGCCATTACTAGCGGGGGGGCCCAAGAGACCCAGTACTTC.

This clone came up many times. V gene TRBV2 combines with J gene TRBJ2-3; 7 nucleotides agree with TRBD2. From germline, CDR1 is SNHLY and CDR2 FYNNEI. The CDR3 has 14 amino acids. V gave up 7 bases and J gave up 0 bases; unmatched junction bases: 4. The CDR3 coding sequence is TGTGCCAGCACCCCAGCGGGGAGCACAGATACGCAGTATTTT. Residues: CASTPAGSTDTQYF.

The chain uses TRBV11-1 and TRBJ1-2; D possibly corresponds to TRBD1 (5 bases). This CDR3 has 17 residues. The V and J ends lost 2 bases and 4 bases respectively, with 20 bases between them. Germline-derived CDR1 and CDR2 are SGHAT and FQDESV (reference sequence). The CDR3 DNA reads as TGTGCCAGCAGCTTACTAAGTGTCCGGGCGGGGACCTATGGCTACACCTTC. It codes for CASSLLSVRAGTYGYTF.

The J gene is TRBJ1-5, the V gene TRBV15; TRBD1 matches 7 bases. J lost 5 bases, V lost 0 bases, and 7 bases had no gene match. Germline loops: CDR1 LNHNV, CDR2 YYDKDF (reference sequence). The CDR3 length is 16 residues. For the CDR3, the DNA is TGTGCCACCAGCAGAGATGGTAAGGGGGCCCATCAGCCCCAGCATTTT. Encoded protein: CATSRDGKGAHQPQHF.

This clone was seen only a few times. The chain is built from TRBV2 and TRBJ2-1; TRBD2 agrees at 11 bases. The germline V gene encodes CDR1 SNHLY and CDR2 FYNNEI. The CDR3 extends over 14 amino acids. The trim removed 6 bases at V and 5 bases at J, leaving 3 bases unmatched. The CDR3 bases are TGTGCCAGCAGCGTAGCGGGGGGGGACAATGAGCAGTTCTTC. Its protein product is CASSVAGGDNEQFF. The variable domain in full, completed from reference TRBV2 and TRBJ2-1, reads EPEVTQTPSHQVTQMGQEVILRCVPISNHLYFYWYRQILGQKVEFLVSFYNNEISEKSEIFDDQFSVERPDGSNFTLKIRSTKLEDSAMYFCASSVAGGDNEQFFGPGTRLTVL.

This clone is classed as medium-sized. This rearrangement joins TRBV11-3 to TRBJ2-7; 8 positions match TRBD2. This CDR3 contains 17 residues. V shed 1 base, J shed 2 bases, and the junction held 10 bases outside the gene matches. Germline loops: CDR1 SGHNT, CDR2 YENEEA. CDR3 loop: CASSLVGGGPPTYEQYF. The CDR3 bases are TGTGCCAGCAGCTTAGTGGGCGGGGGGCCCCCTACCTACGAGCAGTACTTC.

This clone is termed large (0.1 to 1%). This chain joins TRBV6-5 and TRBJ2-7; D may be TRBD2 (5 bases). Germline CDR1 and CDR2: MNHEY and SVGAGI. The CDR3 runs 16 residues. The germline V and J ends were trimmed by 2 bases and 0 bases, with 14 bases remaining between them. The CDR3 protein is CASSYGRPRGSYEQYF. Here the CDR3 DNA reads TGTGCCAGCAGTTACGGACGCCCCCGGGGCTCCTACGAGCAGTACTTC.

In the case of this clone: This is likely a read error, given that the CDR3 carries no conserved phenylalanine or tryptophan at its end. Here the CDR3 DNA reads TGTGCCATCAGCGCTGGGACTAGCGGGAGTACTTGGGTCTACGAGCAGTACCTC. Its protein product is CAISAGTSGSTWVYEQYL. The chain carries TRBV4-2 and TRBJ2-7, with TRBD2 matching over 14 bases. The length of the CDR3 is 18 residues. Per germline, CDR1 LGHNA and CDR2 YNFKEQ.

This clone was seen ten or more times. As DNA, the CDR3 is TGTGCCAGCAGCCAGGGACAGGGACGGCCCCAGCATTTT. It codes for CASSQGQGRPQHF. The V gene is TRBV5-6, the J gene TRBJ1-5; TRBD1 matches at 9 bases. V dropped 4 bases and J dropped 9; count of bases not matched to a gene: 5. The CDR3 loop spans 13 amino acids. From germline, CDR1 is SGHDT and CDR2 YYEEEE.

The gene calls are TRBV27 and TRBJ2-7, with a possible D match to TRBD1 (5 bases). CDR1 is MNHEY, CDR2 SMNVEV, per germline (reference sequence). The CDR3 is 14 residues long. The V end lost 0 bases, the J end lost 2 bases, and 8 bases lay between the germline ends. This CDR3 is CASSLSQGAYEQYV. CDR3 bases: TGTGCCAGCAGTTTATCCCAGGGCGCCTACGAGCAGTACGTC.

This chain links TRBV7-2 with TRBJ2-7; 11 nucleotides line up with TRBD2. Germline lookup yields CDR1 SGHTA and CDR2 FQGNSA. Trimming cost V 4 bases and J 2 bases; bases outside gene matches: 4. This CDR3 has 15 residues. CDR3 nucleotide sequence: TGTGCCAGCAGCTCTCTTAGCGGGGGGGCCTACGAGCAGTACTTC. This encodes CASSSLSGGAYEQYF.

This clone turned up a few times. V usage is TRBV2 and J usage is TRBJ1-2; weak D call: TRBD1 (5 bases). CDR3 length equals 13 residues. CDR1 and CDR2 (germline): SNHLY, FYNNEI. The V end was cut by 3 bases, the J end by 5 bases, with 10 bases between. CDR3 loop: CASSDRVGYGYTF. Written as DNA, the CDR3 is TGTGCCAGCAGTGACAGGGTAGGATATGGCTACACCTTC.

The chain recombines TRBV6-1 with TRBJ1-5, with D possibly matching TRBD1 (5 bases). Germline values: CDR1 MNHNS, CDR2 SASEGT. This CDR3 has 15 amino acids. V lost 0 bases, J lost 7 bases, and 13 bases lay in between. The chain's CDR3 is CASSEAGSGRQPQHF. CDR3 in DNA: TGTGCCAGCAGTGAAGCGGGTTCAGGGCGCCAGCCCCAGCATTTT.

Sample share makes this clone medium-sized. In DNA, the CDR3 is TGCAGTGGGCCTATTGGGGGCTACACCTTC. Amino acid sequence: CSGPIGGYTF. The V and J genes are TRBV20-1 and TRBJ1-2; D is ambiguous. There are 10 residues in the CDR3. The germline V gene encodes CDR1 DFQATT and CDR2 SNEGSKA (reference sequence). Trimming cost V 7 bases and J 8 bases, with 11 bases left between them.

Comment on this clone: An end of the junction differs from the germline gene, which may be a read error. The chain links TRBV7-9 to TRBJ1-4, with 7 bases aligning to TRBD1. Germline loops: CDR1 SEHNR, CDR2 FQNEAQ (reference sequence). The CDR3 extends over 14 amino acids. CDR3 coding DNA: TGTACCAGCTCTAGGACAGGCGCCCTTGAGGAACTGTTTTTT. Its protein product is CTSSRTGALEELFF.

In its sample, this clone was seen once. Compared with germline, one end of the junction differs, possibly owing to a read error. The chain is built from TRBV20-1 and TRBJ2-7, with D perhaps TRBD1 (6 bases). The CDR3 spans 14 residues. Germline V gene data show CDR1 as DFQATT and CDR2 as SNEGSKA (reference sequence). This CDR3 is CGAQGITGTYEQYF. The CDR3 nucleotides read TGCGGTGCTCAGGGTATAACAGGGACCTACGAACAGTACTTC.

This clone was seen only once. The chain recombines TRBV11-2 with TRBJ2-3; 8 nucleotides agree with TRBD2. After removal of 1 base from V and 2 bases from J, the junction contained 5 bases not matched to a gene. This CDR3 comprises 16 residues. Germline assignment: CDR1 SGHAT and CDR2 FQNNGV. CDR3 region: CASSLVGGGPTDTQYF. Written as DNA, the CDR3 is TGTGCCAGCAGCTTAGTGGGCGGGGGGCCCACAGATACGCAGTATTTT.

This rearrangement joins TRBV5-1 to TRBJ2-7, with 15 bases aligning to TRBD2. Trimming at V came to 0 bases and at J to 4 bases, leaving 8 bases not matched to a gene. Germline loops: CDR1 SGHRS, CDR2 YFSETQ. The CDR3 extends over 18 amino acids. The CDR3 coding sequence is TGCGCCAGCAGCTTGGAGGGACTAGCGGGAGGAAAGAGTTACGAGCAGTACTTC. Translating gives CASSLEGLAGGKSYEQYF.